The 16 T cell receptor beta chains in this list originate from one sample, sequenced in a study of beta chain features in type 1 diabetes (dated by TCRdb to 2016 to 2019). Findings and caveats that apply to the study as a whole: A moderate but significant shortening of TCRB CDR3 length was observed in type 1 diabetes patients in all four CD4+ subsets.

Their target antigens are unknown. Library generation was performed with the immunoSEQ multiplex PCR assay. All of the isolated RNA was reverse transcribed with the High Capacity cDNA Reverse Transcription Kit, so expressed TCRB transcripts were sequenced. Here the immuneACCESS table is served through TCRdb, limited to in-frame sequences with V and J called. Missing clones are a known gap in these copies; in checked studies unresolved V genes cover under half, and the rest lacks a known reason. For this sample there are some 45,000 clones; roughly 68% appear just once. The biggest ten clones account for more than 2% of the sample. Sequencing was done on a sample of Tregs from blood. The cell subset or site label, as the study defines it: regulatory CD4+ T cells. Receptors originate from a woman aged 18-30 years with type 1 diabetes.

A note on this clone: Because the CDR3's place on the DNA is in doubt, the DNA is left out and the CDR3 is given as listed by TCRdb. CDR3 protein: CASILDGNNQPQHF. The chain employs TRBV6-1 and TRBJ1-5. The CDR3 is 14 amino acids long, termini counted. CDR1 is MNHNS, CDR2 SASEGT, per germline.

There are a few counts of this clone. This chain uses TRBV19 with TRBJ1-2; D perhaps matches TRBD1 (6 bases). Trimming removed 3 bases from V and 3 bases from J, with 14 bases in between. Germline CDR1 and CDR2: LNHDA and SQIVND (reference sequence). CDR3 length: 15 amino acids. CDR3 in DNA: TGTGCCAGTAGTATGAAACAGGGAGGGCACTATGGCTACACCTTC. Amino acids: CASSMKQGGHYGYTF.

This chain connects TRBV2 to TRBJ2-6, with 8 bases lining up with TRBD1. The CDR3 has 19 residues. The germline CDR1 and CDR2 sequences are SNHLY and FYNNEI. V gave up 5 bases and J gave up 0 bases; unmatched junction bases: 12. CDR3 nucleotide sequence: TGTGCCAGCAGTCCCTTCCGGACAGGGTTTAGCTCTGGGGCCAACGTCCTGACTTTC. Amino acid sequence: CASSPFRTGFSSGANVLTF.

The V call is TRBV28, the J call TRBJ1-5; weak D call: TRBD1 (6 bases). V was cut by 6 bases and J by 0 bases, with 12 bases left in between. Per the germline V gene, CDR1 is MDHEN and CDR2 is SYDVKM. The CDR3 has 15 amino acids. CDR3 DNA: TGTGCCAGCAGCGCTGGGACATTTAGCAATCAGCCCCAGCATTTT. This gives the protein CASSAGTFSNQPQHF.

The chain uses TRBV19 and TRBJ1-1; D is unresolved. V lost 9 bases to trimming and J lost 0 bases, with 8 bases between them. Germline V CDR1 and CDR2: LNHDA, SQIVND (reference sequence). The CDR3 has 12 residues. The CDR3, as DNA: TGTGCCAGCTACAGCATGAACACTGAAGCTTTCTTT. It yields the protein CASYSMNTEAFF.

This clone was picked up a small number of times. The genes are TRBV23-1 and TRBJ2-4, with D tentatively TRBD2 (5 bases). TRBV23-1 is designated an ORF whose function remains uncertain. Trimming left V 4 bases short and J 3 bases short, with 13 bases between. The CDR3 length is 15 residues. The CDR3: CASSRTGGRKNIQYF. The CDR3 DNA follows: TGCGCCAGCAGTCGTACCGGAGGTCGCAAAAACATTCAGTACTTC.

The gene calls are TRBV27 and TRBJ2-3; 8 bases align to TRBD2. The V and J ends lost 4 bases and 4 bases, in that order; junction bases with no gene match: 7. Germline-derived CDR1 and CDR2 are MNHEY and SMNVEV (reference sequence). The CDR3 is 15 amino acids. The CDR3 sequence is CASSYIAGRADTQYF. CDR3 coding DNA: TGTGCCAGCAGTTACATAGCGGGAAGGGCAGATACGCAGTATTTT.

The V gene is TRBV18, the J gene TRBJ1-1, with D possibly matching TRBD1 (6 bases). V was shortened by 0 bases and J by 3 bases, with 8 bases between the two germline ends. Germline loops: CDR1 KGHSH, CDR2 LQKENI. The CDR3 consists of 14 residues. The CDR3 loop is CASSPPGAHTEAFF. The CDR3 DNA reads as TGTGCCAGCTCACCACCGGGGGCGCACACTGAAGCTTTCTTT.

The CDR3 region has the DNA TGTGCCAGTGCCCGCGGCGGGAAAACCTACAATGAGCAGTTCTTC. It translates to CASARGGKTYNEQFF. The chain joins TRBV19 to TRBJ2-1, with D possibly being TRBD2 (6 bases). Trimming removed 8 bases from V and 2 bases from J, with 16 bases in between. This CDR3 is built from 15 residues. Germline CDR1 is LNHDA and CDR2 is SQIVND (reference sequence).

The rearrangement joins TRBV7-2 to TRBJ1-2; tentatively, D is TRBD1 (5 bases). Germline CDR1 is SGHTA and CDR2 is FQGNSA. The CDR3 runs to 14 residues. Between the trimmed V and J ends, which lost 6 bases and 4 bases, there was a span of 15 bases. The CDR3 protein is CASSRGGEGYGYTF. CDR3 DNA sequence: TGTGCCAGCAGTCGGGGGGGGGAGGGCTATGGCTACACCTTC. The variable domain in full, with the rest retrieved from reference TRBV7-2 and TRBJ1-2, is GAGVSQSPSNKVTEKGKDVELRCDPISGHTALYWYRQSLGQGLEFLIYFQGNSAPDKSGLPSDRFSAERTGGSVSTLTIQRTQQEDSAVYLCASSRGGEGYGYTFGSGTRLTVV.

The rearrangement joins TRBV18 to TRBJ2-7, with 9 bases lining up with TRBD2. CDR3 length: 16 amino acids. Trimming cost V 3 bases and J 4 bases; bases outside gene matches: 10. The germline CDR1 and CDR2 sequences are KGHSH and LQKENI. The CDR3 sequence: CASSPGLAPAGYEQYF. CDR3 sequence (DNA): TGTGCCAGCTCACCCGGACTAGCGCCGGCGGGGTACGAGCAGTACTTC.

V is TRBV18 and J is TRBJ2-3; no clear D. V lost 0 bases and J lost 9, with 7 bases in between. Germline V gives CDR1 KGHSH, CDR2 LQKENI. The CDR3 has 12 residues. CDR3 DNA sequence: TGTGCCAGCTCACCACCGGAGTTCACGCAGTATTTT. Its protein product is CASSPPEFTQYF.

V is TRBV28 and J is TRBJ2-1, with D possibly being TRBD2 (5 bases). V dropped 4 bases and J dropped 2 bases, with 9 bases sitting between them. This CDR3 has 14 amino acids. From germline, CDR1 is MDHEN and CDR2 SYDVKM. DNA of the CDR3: TGTGCCAGCAGTTACTCACTAGCCTACAATGAGCAGTTCTTC. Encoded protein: CASSYSLAYNEQFF.

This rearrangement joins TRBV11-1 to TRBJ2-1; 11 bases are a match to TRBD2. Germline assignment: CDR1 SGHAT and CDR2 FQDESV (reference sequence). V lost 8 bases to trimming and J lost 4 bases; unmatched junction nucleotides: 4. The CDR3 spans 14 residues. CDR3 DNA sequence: TGTGCCAGCGGCGGGACTAGCGGTTACAATGAGCAGTTCTTC. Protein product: CASGGTSGYNEQFF.

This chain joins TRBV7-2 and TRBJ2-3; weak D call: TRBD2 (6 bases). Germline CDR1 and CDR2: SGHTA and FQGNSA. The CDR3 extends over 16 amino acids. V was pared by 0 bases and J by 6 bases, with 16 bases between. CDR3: CASSLASGKGADTQYF. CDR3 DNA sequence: TGTGCCAGCAGCTTAGCTAGCGGCAAAGGGGCGGATACGCAGTATTTT. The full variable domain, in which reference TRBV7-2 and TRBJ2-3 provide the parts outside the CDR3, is GAGVSQSPSNKVTEKGKDVELRCDPISGHTALYWYRQSLGQGLEFLIYFQGNSAPDKSGLPSDRFSAERTGGSVSTLTIQRTQQEDSAVYLCASSLASGKGADTQYFGPGTRLTVL.

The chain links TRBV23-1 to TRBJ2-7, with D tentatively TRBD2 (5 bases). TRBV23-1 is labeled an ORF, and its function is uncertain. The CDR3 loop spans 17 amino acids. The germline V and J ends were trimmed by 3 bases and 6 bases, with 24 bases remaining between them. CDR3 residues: CASSHHLSRALLCEQYF. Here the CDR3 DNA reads TGCGCCAGCAGTCATCACTTATCGAGGGCTTTACTCTGCGAGCAGTACTTC.